This TCR beta chain originates from a study of blood T cell repertoires in COVID-19. Study details: Researchers got acute and convalescent COVID-19 samples from the United States, Italy and Spain. T cells, B-cell-depleted T cells, or PBMCs supplied cDNA or gDNA.

V lost 0 bases to trimming and J lost 7 bases; unmatched junction nucleotides: 13. This CDR3 spans 17 amino acids. Germline CDR1 and CDR2: KGHSH and LQKENI. In the original workflow: Reference gene primer amplification in the assay estimated nucleated cell counts. Clones were read by immunoSEQ multiplex PCR, and TCRdb kept only the in-frame ones, dropping some. That table supplies the V and J calls and clone size; D and trimming were determined from the DNA. The sample yields 200,000 to 250,000 clones, 86% seen once. This chain uses TRBV18 with TRBJ2-7, with 9 bases matching TRBD1. The sequencing sample was made of peripheral blood. The clonotype was recovered from a man between 25 and 39 years old who had recovered from COVID-19. CDR3 sequence (DNA): TGTGCCAGCTCACCACCCCTACCGGGACAGGGAAGAAGGGAGCAGTACTTC. Translated, it gives CASSPPLPGQGRREQYF.